This entry describes one T cell receptor beta chain. The antigen is not known. Libraries were prepared by immunoSEQ multiplex PCR; TCRdb keeps only in-frame clonotypes and omits some of them. The sample carries about 16,000 clones, approximately 70% recorded once. Germline CDR1 and CDR2: SEHNR and FQNEAQ (reference sequence). This CDR3 comprises 14 residues. J lost 4 bases, V lost 5 bases, and 6 bases had no gene match. Pools of viral peptides were used by the ViraFEST assay to expand antigen-specific CD4+ T cells ahead of sequencing. The culture ran for 10 days before CD4+ T cells were isolated. Each person got two doses of an mRNA SARS-CoV-2 vaccine, BNT162b2 or mRNA-1273. The vaccine recipients had no prior SARS-CoV-2 infection, with negative nucleocapsid antibodies. The data were taken from a study of vaccination effects on CD4 cells after COVID-19. Study outcomes and limitations: In healthy vaccinees, only 1 of 255 vaccine-induced clones cross-reacted with common cold coronaviruses.

This receptor was obtained from a human donor who received a COVID-19 vaccine. This specimen was CD4+ T cells from PBMCs cultured with SARS-CoV-2 spike peptides, taken after COVID-19 vaccination. The chain carries TRBV7-9 and TRBJ1-2; 8 bases are a match to TRBD1. The CDR3 nucleotides read TGTGCCAGCAGCCCGTCGGACAGGGCCTATGGCTACACCTTC. Its protein product is CASSPSDRAYGYTF. The complete variable domain, with remaining parts taken from reference TRBV7-9 and TRBJ1-2, reads DTGVSQNPRHKITKRGQNVTFRCDPISEHNRLYWYRQTLGQGPEFLTYFQNEAQLEKSRLLSDRFSAERPKGSFSTLEIQRTEQGDSAMYLCASSPSDRAYGYTFGSGTRLTVV.